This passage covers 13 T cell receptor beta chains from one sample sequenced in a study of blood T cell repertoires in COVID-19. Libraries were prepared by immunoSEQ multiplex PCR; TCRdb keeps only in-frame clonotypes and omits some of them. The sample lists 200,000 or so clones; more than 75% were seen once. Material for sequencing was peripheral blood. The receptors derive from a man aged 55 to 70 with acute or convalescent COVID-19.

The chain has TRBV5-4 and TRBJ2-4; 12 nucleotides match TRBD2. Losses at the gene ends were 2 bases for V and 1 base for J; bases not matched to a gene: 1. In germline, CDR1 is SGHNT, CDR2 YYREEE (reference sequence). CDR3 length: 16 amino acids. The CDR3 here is CASSFGTSGAKNIQYF. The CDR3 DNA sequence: TGTGCCAGCAGCTTCGGGACTAGCGGGGCCAAAAACATTCAGTACTTC.

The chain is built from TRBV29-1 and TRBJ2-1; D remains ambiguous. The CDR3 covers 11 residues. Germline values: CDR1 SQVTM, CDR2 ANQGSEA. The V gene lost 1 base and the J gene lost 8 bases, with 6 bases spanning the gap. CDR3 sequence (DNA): TGCAGCGTTGAAGTCCGGGATGAGCAGTTCTTC. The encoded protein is CSVEVRDEQFF.

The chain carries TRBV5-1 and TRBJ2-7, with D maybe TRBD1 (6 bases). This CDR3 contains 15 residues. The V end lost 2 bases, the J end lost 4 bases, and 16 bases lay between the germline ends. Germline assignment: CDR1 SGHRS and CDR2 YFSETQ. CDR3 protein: CASSFLAGEVYEQYF. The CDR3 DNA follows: TGCGCCAGCAGCTTCTTGGCAGGGGAAGTTTACGAGCAGTACTTC.

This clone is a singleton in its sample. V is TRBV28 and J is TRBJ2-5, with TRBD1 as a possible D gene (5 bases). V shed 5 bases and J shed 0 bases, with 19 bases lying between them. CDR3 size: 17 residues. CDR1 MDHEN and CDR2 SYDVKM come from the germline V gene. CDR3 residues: CASSPRIVGPYQETQYF. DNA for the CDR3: TGTGCCAGCAGTCCCAGAATTGTGGGGCCGTACCAAGAGACCCAGTACTTC.

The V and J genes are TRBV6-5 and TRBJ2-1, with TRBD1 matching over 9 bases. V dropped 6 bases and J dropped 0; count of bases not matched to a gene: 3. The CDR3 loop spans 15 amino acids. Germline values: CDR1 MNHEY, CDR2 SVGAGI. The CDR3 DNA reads TGTGCCAGCAGGCGGGACAGGGACTCCTACAATGAGCAGTTCTTC. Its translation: CASRRDRDSYNEQFF.

The CDR3 DNA reads as TGCGCCAGCAGCCAAGATGGGCCTAGCGGGGGGGTAGGGGAGACCCAGTACTTC. The encoded protein is CASSQDGPSGGVGETQYF. The V and J genes are TRBV4-1 and TRBJ2-5; 12 nucleotides align to TRBD2. CDR1 MGHRA and CDR2 YSYEKL come from the germline V gene. This CDR3 contains 18 residues. V lost 0 bases to trimming and J lost 5 bases; unmatched junction nucleotides: 10.

As DNA, the CDR3 is TGCGCCAGCAGTGAGTCGCGAGCGGGGGGGCCAAGAGATACGCAGTATTTT. Amino acids: CASSESRAGGPRDTQYF. The chain couples TRBV10-2 to TRBJ2-3; 10 positions agree with TRBD2. Germline CDR1 is WSHSY and CDR2 is SAAADI. The CDR3 is 17 residues long. V lost 0 bases to trimming and J lost 5 bases; unmatched junction nucleotides: 8.

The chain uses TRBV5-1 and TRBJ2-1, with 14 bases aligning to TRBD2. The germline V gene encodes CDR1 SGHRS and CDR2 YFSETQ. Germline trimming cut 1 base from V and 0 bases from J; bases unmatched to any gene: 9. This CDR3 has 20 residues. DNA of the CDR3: TGCGCCAGCAGCTTGCGGACCCGTGGACTAGCGGGGGGCTCCTACAATGAGCAGTTCTTC. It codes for CASSLRTRGLAGGSYNEQFF.

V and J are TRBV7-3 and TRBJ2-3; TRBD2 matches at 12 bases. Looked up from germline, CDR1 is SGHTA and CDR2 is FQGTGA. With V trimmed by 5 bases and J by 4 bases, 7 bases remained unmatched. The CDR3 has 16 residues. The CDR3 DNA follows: TGTGCCAGCAGCCCCCGACTAGCGGGGGCGGCAGATACGCAGTATTTT. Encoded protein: CASSPRLAGAADTQYF.

The CDR3 DNA sequence: TGTGCCAGCAGCCTAGGGGTGGGGCGGGAGACCCAGTACTTC. It is translated as CASSLGVGRETQYF. The chain employs TRBV7-2 and TRBJ2-5; TRBD1 is a possible D gene (5 bases). Per germline, CDR1 SGHTA and CDR2 FQGNSA. V lost 5 bases, J lost 5 bases, and 15 bases lay in between. The CDR3 spans 14 residues.

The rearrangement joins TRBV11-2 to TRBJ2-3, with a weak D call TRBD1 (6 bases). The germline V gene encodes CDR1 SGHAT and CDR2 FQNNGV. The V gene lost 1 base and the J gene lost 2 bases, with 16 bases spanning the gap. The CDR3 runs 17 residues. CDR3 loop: CASSLALGQGFTDTQYF. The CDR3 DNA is TGTGCCAGCAGCTTAGCATTAGGTCAGGGGTTCACAGATACGCAGTATTTT.

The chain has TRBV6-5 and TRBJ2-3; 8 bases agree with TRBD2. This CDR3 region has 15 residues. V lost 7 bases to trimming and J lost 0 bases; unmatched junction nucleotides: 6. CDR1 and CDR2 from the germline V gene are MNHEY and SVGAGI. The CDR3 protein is CASKERGLSTDTQYF. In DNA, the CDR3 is TGTGCCAGCAAGGAGCGGGGGCTTAGCACAGATACGCAGTATTTT.

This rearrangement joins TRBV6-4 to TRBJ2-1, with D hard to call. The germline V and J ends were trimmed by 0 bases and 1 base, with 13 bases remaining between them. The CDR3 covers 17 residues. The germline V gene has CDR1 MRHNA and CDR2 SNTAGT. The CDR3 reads CASSDSELGKSYNEQFF. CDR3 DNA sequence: TGTGCCAGCAGTGACTCGGAGCTAGGAAAATCCTACAATGAGCAGTTCTTC.